The 18 T cell receptor beta chains below were found in one sample sequenced in a study of blood T cell repertoires in COVID-19. Here immunoSEQ multiplex PCR was the method, and the copy in TCRdb shows in-frame clones only, minus some. The sample shows roughly 200,000 clones, 80% to 90% of them seen only once. Sequencing input: peripheral blood. The receptors stem from a woman between 40 and 55 years old with COVID-19, enrolled during active disease.

V gene TRBV5-4 combines with J gene TRBJ2-1; tentative D call: TRBD2 (6 bases). Germline V CDR1 and CDR2: SGHNT, YYREEE (reference sequence). Trimming left V 4 bases short and J 7 bases short, with 15 bases between. The CDR3 is made up of 14 amino acids. Here the CDR3 reads CASSTPGEVNEQFF. The CDR3 nucleotides are TGTGCCAGCAGCACCCCGGGAGAGGTGAATGAGCAGTTCTTC.

V is TRBV29-1 and J is TRBJ2-2; a possible D gene is TRBD2 (6 bases). CDR1 and CDR2 (germline): SQVTM, ANQGSEA. The CDR3 runs to 14 residues. V was pared by 3 bases and J by 2 bases, with 10 bases between. As DNA, the CDR3 is TGCAGCGTTGACGCCGGGGGAAACACCGGGGAGCTGTTTTTT. Protein: CSVDAGGNTGELFF.

This clone was counted a few times. The chain recombines TRBV9 with TRBJ2-5, with a possible D match to TRBD1 (6 bases). Trimming cost V 2 bases and J 5 bases, with 10 bases left between them. CDR3 size: 13 residues. The germline V gene encodes CDR1 SGDLS and CDR2 YYNGEE. The CDR3 DNA sequence: TGTGCCAGCAGCGTTGGGGGCACGGAGACCCAGTACTTC. Translated, it gives CASSVGGTETQYF.

This clone was seen a few times. The genes are TRBV6-5 and TRBJ2-1; 10 nucleotides line up with TRBD1. CDR1 and CDR2 (germline): MNHEY, SVGAGI. With V trimmed by 2 bases and J by 9 bases, 10 bases remained unmatched. The CDR3 is 16 residues long. In nucleotides, the CDR3 is TGTGCCAGCAGTTACACCGGGACAGGGGACTGGGGTGAGCAGTTCTTC. Its translation: CASSYTGTGDWGEQFF.

This clone was recorded a few times. V gene TRBV4-2 combines with J gene TRBJ1-2; TRBD1 matches 8 bases. This CDR3 has 16 residues. Unmatched junction bases numbered 7, after V lost 0 bases and J lost 4 bases. Germline V gene lookup returns CDR1 LGHNA and CDR2 YNFKEQ. CDR3 nucleotide sequence: TGTGCCAGCAGCCAAGACAGGGGGCTGCCCGGCTATGGCTACACCTTC. Its protein product is CASSQDRGLPGYGYTF.

This clone has just a few counts. The chain links TRBV2 to TRBJ2-7; D gene unclear. The CDR3 has 11 residues. The V end lost 6 bases, the J end lost 3 bases, and 6 bases lay between the germline ends. Germline V gene data show CDR1 as SNHLY and CDR2 as FYNNEI. In DNA form, the CDR3 reads TGTGCCAGCAGGCACTACTACGAGCAGTACGTC. Its translation is CASRHYYEQYV.

This rearrangement joins TRBV7-9 to TRBJ2-5; TRBD1 agrees at 11 bases. The length of the CDR3 is 15 residues. Germline V gene data show CDR1 as SEHNR and CDR2 as FQNEAQ (reference sequence). V lost 3 bases to trimming and J lost 5 bases; unmatched junction nucleotides: 5. Here the CDR3 reads CASSLGQGVRETQYF. CDR3 nucleotide sequence: TGTGCCAGCAGCTTGGGACAGGGGGTTCGGGAGACCCAGTACTTC.

The chain is built from TRBV27 and TRBJ1-2; 8 bases align to TRBD1. Germline V gene lookup returns CDR1 MNHEY and CDR2 SMNVEV (reference sequence). The trim removed 2 bases at V and 0 bases at J, leaving 2 bases unmatched. The CDR3 has 15 amino acids. The CDR3 nucleotides read TGTGCCAGCAGTTTAACACAGGGGGCTAACTATGGCTACACCTTC. This gives the protein CASSLTQGANYGYTF.

The rearrangement uses TRBV6-5 and TRBJ2-1, with TRBD2 matching 10 bases. Trimming removed 4 bases from V and 7 bases from J; junction bases left unmatched: 4. The CDR3 has 14 amino acids. Germline CDR1 is MNHEY and CDR2 is SVGAGI. Here the CDR3 DNA reads TGTGCCAGCAGTTCTAGCGGGAGATGGAATGAGCAGTTCTTC. This encodes CASSSSGRWNEQFF.

This clone was seen only a few times. Other DNA sequences in this specimen translate into the identical CDR3. V usage is TRBV11-3 and J usage is TRBJ2-7; TRBD1 agrees at 9 bases. Germline CDR1 and CDR2: SGHNT and YENEEA. The CDR3 has 14 residues. V lost 3 bases to trimming and J lost 2 bases; unmatched junction nucleotides: 2. DNA of the CDR3: TGTGCCAGCAGCTTGGGGACAGGGACCTACGAGCAGTACTTC. It is translated as CASSLGTGTYEQYF.

The chain joins TRBV25-1 to TRBJ2-5, with D tentatively TRBD1 (5 bases). The CDR3 consists of 14 residues. Germline-derived CDR1 and CDR2 are MGHDK and SYGVNS. V lost 4 bases and J lost 4, with 13 bases in between. In DNA form, the CDR3 reads TGTGCCAGCAGTGCGCAGGGATCAGGAGAGACCCAGTACTTC. This translates into CASSAQGSGETQYF.

This chain connects TRBV15 to TRBJ1-3; D is ambiguous. Trimming pared 0 bases from V and 9 bases from J, leaving 15 bases between. This CDR3 region has 15 residues. Germline CDR1 and CDR2: LNHNV and YYDKDF (reference sequence). CDR3 DNA: TGTGCCACCAGCAGAGATCCGGGAGAAAAAGCCACCATATATTTT. It specifies CATSRDPGEKATIYF. Full variable domain (rest looked up from reference TRBV15 and TRBJ1-3): DAMVIQNPRYQVTQFGKPVTLSCSQTLNHNVMYWYQQKSSQAPKLLFHYYDKDFNNEADTPDNFQSRRPNTSFCFLDIRSPGLGDTAMYLCATSRDPGEKATIYFGEGSWLTVV.

V usage is TRBV6-5 and J usage is TRBJ1-5; TRBD1 matches 11 bases. Per germline, CDR1 MNHEY and CDR2 SVGAGI. The CDR3 runs 15 residues. V was pared by 4 bases and J by 9 bases, with 8 bases of the junction left unmatched. The CDR3 here is CASSSGTGGQRPQHF. As DNA, the CDR3 is TGTGCCAGCAGTTCTGGGACAGGGGGTCAGCGGCCCCAGCATTTT.

The rearrangement joins TRBV28 to TRBJ2-5; TRBD2 matches 8 bases. This CDR3 region has 15 residues. With V trimmed by 5 bases and J by 5 bases, 10 bases remained unmatched. In germline, CDR1 is MDHEN, CDR2 SYDVKM. The CDR3 coding sequence is TGTGCCAGCAGTACCCACACGGGGGGGCCCGAGACCCAGTACTTC. Protein sequence: CASSTHTGGPETQYF. The full variable domain, in which reference TRBV28 and TRBJ2-5 provide the parts outside the CDR3, is DVKVTQSSRYLVKRTGEKVFLECVQDMDHENMFWYRQDPGLGLRLIYFSYDVKMKEKGDIPEGYSVSREKKERFSLILESASTNQTSMYLCASSTHTGGPETQYFGPGTRLLVL.

The chain employs TRBV19 and TRBJ2-7; the match to TRBD2 covers 10 bases. This CDR3 region has 14 residues. V lost 5 bases and J lost 3; bases outside the gene matches: 4. Germline V lookup: CDR1 LNHDA, CDR2 SQIVND (reference sequence). The CDR3: CASSRGLADYEQYF. The CDR3 nucleotides read TGTGCCAGTAGTCGAGGACTAGCGGACTACGAGCAGTACTTC.

The chain combines TRBV19 with TRBJ2-3; the match to TRBD2 covers 12 bases. Germline V gives CDR1 LNHDA, CDR2 SQIVND (reference sequence). V lost 5 bases to trimming and J lost 4 bases; unmatched junction nucleotides: 4. The CDR3 has 15 residues. CDR3: CASSPLAGGPDTQYF. The CDR3 region has the DNA TGTGCCAGTAGTCCGCTAGCGGGGGGGCCAGATACGCAGTATTTT.

The sample holds a few counts of this clone. The gene calls are TRBV14 and TRBJ1-1; D is unresolved. The CDR3 is 11 residues long. V lost 5 bases to trimming and J lost 4 bases, with 5 bases between them. The germline V gene has CDR1 SGHDN and CDR2 FVKESK. CDR3 in amino acids: CASSGGTEAFF. DNA of the CDR3: TGTGCCAGCAGCGGAGGCACTGAAGCTTTCTTT.

The chain has TRBV2 and TRBJ1-5, with D possibly being TRBD1 (5 bases). V lost 6 bases and J 1 base, leaving 13 bases between the germline ends. The CDR3 is 15 amino acids. Germline CDR1 is SNHLY and CDR2 is FYNNEI. CDR3 coding DNA: TGTGCCAGCAGGGCTAACACAGGAAGCAATCAGCCCCAGCATTTT. Residues: CASRANTGSNQPQHF.